These 19 T cell receptor beta chains share one sample of origin, sequenced in a study of blood T cell repertoires in COVID-19. This table comes from immunoSEQ multiplex PCR, and its TCRdb copy is limited to in-frame clones, with some not included. The top ten clones hold 4.6% of a sample with 250,000 to 300,000 clones, around nine tenths of them seen once. Sequencing input: peripheral blood. These receptors all stem from a man aged 40-50 years with acute or convalescent COVID-19.

CDR3 sequence reads: CAWGHRDNQPQHF. The CDR3 DNA follows: TGTGCCTGGGGTCACAGGGACAATCAGCCCCAGCATTTT. The chain employs TRBV30 and TRBJ1-5; D possibly corresponds to TRBD1 (6 bases). Between the trimmed V and J ends, which lost 5 bases and 3 bases, there was a span of 11 bases. There are 13 residues in the CDR3. The germline V gene encodes CDR1 GTSNPN and CDR2 SVGIG (reference sequence).

The chain employs TRBV27 and TRBJ1-1, with D perhaps matching TRBD1 (5 bases). This CDR3 is 13 amino acids long. Germline V gives CDR1 MNHEY, CDR2 SMNVEV (reference sequence). Trimming left V 3 bases short and J 3 bases short, with 8 bases between. CDR3 sequence (DNA): TGTGCCAGCAGTTTGGGGGGGGACACTGAAGCTTTCTTT. Amino acids: CASSLGGDTEAFF.

The chain links TRBV3-1 (or the pseudogene TRBV3-2) to TRBJ1-2, with D possibly being TRBD1 (5 bases). Germline V gene lookup returns CDR1 LGHDT and CDR2 YNNKEL (reference sequence). Trimming shortened V by 1 base and J by 2 bases, and 8 bases separated the two germline ends. CDR3 length: 14 residues. DNA of the CDR3: TGTGCCAGCAGCCAAGGGACAACAAACTATGGCTACACCTTC. Translation gives CASSQGTTNYGYTF.

V is TRBV18 and J is TRBJ1-2, with D uncertain. The germline gives CDR1 KGHSH, CDR2 LQKENI. This CDR3 has 13 residues. V was pared by 6 bases and J by 7 bases, with 15 bases between. CDR3: CASSPFPRGGYTF. Here the CDR3 DNA reads TGTGCCAGCTCTCCGTTCCCTCGGGGTGGCTACACCTTC.

The chain joins TRBV7-6 to TRBJ2-1, with TRBD2 matching 10 bases. Germline CDR1 is SGHVS and CDR2 is FNYEAQ. J gave up 0 bases and V 8 bases, and 13 bases lay outside the gene matches. The CDR3 is 18 residues long. CDR3 DNA: TGTGCCAGCGGACTCCTAGCGGGGGATATAAGCTCCTACAATGAGCAGTTCTTC. Protein product: CASGLLAGDISSYNEQFF.

The V and J genes are TRBV2 and TRBJ1-2; D remains ambiguous. The germline V gene encodes CDR1 SNHLY and CDR2 FYNNEI. The V end was cut by 4 bases, the J end by 2 bases, with 14 bases between. The CDR3 spans 15 residues. The CDR3: CASSVRGSYNYGYTF. The CDR3 region has the DNA TGTGCCAGCAGTGTTCGGGGTAGCTACAACTATGGCTACACCTTC.

This chain links TRBV6-4 with TRBJ2-3, with 10 bases matching TRBD2. This CDR3 comprises 16 residues. Germline CDR1 reads MRHNA; CDR2 reads SNTAGT. Trimming cost V 3 bases and J 8 bases; bases outside gene matches: 11. The CDR3 sequence is CASSEGFGLAGVTQYF. The CDR3 nucleotides read TGTGCCAGCAGTGAGGGCTTCGGGCTAGCGGGGGTTACGCAGTATTTT.

This chain connects TRBV10-2 to TRBJ1-3; D might be TRBD1 (5 bases). The CDR3 consists of 15 residues. V was clipped by 7 bases and J by 0 bases, with 13 bases between them. Germline lookup yields CDR1 WSHSY and CDR2 SAAADI. The CDR3 sequence is CASTAGRTSGNTIYF. Written as DNA, the CDR3 is TGCGCCAGCACTGCGGGACGGACCTCTGGAAACACCATATATTTT.

This clone was seen only once. The chain recombines TRBV10-2 with TRBJ1-5, with D unresolved. The V end lost 2 bases, the J end lost 1 base, and 3 bases lay between the germline ends. CDR3 size: 13 residues. Germline CDR1 is WSHSY and CDR2 is SAAADI. CDR3 sequence: CASSELSNQPQHF. The CDR3 bases are TGCGCCAGCAGTGAGCTGAGCAATCAGCCCCAGCATTTT.

The chain joins TRBV28 to TRBJ1-1, with 8 bases that match TRBD1. The CDR3 has 15 amino acids. After removal of 4 bases from V and 4 bases from J, the junction contained 8 bases not matched to a gene. Germline CDR1 is MDHEN and CDR2 is SYDVKM. The CDR3 coding sequence is TGTGCCAGCAGTTCTCCAGGGGGCGTAAGCACTGAAGCTTTCTTT. The encoded protein is CASSSPGGVSTEAFF.

The chain joins TRBV7-8 to TRBJ1-1; 7 nucleotides match TRBD1. The CDR3 is made up of 13 amino acids. CDR1 and CDR2 from the germline V gene are SGHVS and FQNEAQ. V was clipped by 2 bases and J by 10 bases; unmatched bases: 7. In nucleotides, the CDR3 is TGTGCCAGCAGCTTATCCCCAGGGGGAGCAGCTTTCTTT. Translating it yields CASSLSPGGAAFF.

The chain recombines TRBV5-1 with TRBJ2-5, with 7 positions matching TRBD1. The junction had 12 bases not matched to a gene; V was cut back by 1 base and J by 3 bases. The CDR3 length is 17 residues. Germline CDR1 reads SGHRS; CDR2 reads YFSETQ. In DNA form, the CDR3 reads TGCGCCAGCAGCTTGAACCCCCAAGGGCAGGGGGAAGAGACCCAGTACTTC. Amino acids: CASSLNPQGQGEETQYF.

The genes are TRBV7-8 and TRBJ1-4, with D hard to call. The V end lost 5 bases, the J end lost 4 bases, and 14 bases lay between the germline ends. Germline V gene data show CDR1 as SGHVS and CDR2 as FQNEAQ. CDR3 length equals 15 residues. CDR3 in DNA: TGTGCCAGCAGCCCCGGAGGATGGGGTAATGAAAAACTGTTTTTT. It translates to CASSPGGWGNEKLFF. Looking up the rest from reference TRBV7-8 and TRBJ1-4 gives the full variable domain: GAGVSQSPRYKVAKRGQDVALRCDPISGHVSLFWYQQALGQGPEFLTYFQNEAQLDKSGLPSDRFFAERPEGSVSTLKIQRTQQEDSAVYLCASSPGGWGNEKLFFGSGTQLSVL.

The chain carries TRBV5-4 and TRBJ2-6; perhaps TRBD2 as D (5 bases). V was pared by 1 base and J by 3 bases, with 8 bases between. Germline V lookup: CDR1 SGHNT, CDR2 YYREEE (reference sequence). The CDR3 loop spans 15 amino acids. The CDR3 protein is CASSLFGDGANVLTF. CDR3 DNA sequence: TGTGCCAGCAGCTTGTTCGGGGATGGGGCCAACGTCCTGACTTTC.

The rearrangement uses TRBV24-1 and TRBJ1-2, with TRBD1 matching over 8 bases. The CDR3 consists of 18 residues. Germline-derived CDR1 and CDR2 are KGHDR and SFDVKD. The V gene end was trimmed by 1 base and the J gene end by 4 bases; junction bases not matched to a gene: 13. In DNA form, the CDR3 reads TGTGCCACCAGTGATTTAATTGGGTTCCCGGGACAGGCCTATGGCTACACCTTC. It translates to CATSDLIGFPGQAYGYTF.

The chain combines TRBV6-6 with TRBJ2-7, with a possible D match to TRBD1 (5 bases). The length of the CDR3 is 13 residues. Germline V gives CDR1 MNHNY, CDR2 SVGAGI (reference sequence). Trimming cost V 1 base and J 5 bases, with 9 bases left between them. The CDR3 sequence: CASSYFQGDEQYF. The CDR3 DNA follows: TGTGCCAGCAGTTACTTCCAGGGCGACGAGCAGTACTTC.

The chain couples TRBV5-4 to TRBJ2-2; D gene unclear. V gave up 4 bases and J gave up 3 bases, with 4 bases separating them. The CDR3 consists of 12 residues. Per the germline V gene, CDR1 is SGHNT and CDR2 is YYREEE (reference sequence). The CDR3 nucleotides read TGTGCCAGCAGCCCGGACACCGGGGAGCTGTTTTTT. Protein sequence: CASSPDTGELFF.

This chain joins TRBV7-9 and TRBJ1-1, with D hard to call. There are 15 residues in the CDR3. In germline, CDR1 is SEHNR, CDR2 FQNEAQ (reference sequence). Trimming removed 3 bases from V and 1 base from J, with 12 bases in between. This CDR3 reads CASSFTTFTNTEAFF. As DNA, the CDR3 is TGTGCCAGCAGCTTCACGACATTTACGAACACTGAAGCTTTCTTT.

CDR3 DNA sequence: TGTGCCAGCAGCGCCAGGGGGCCCGGAGGTGAGCAGTACTTC. Translated, it gives CASSARGPGGEQYF. The V and J genes are TRBV14 and TRBJ2-7; 8 nucleotides match TRBD1. The CDR3 contains 14 residues. The germline V gene encodes CDR1 SGHDN and CDR2 FVKESK. J gave up 7 bases and V 5 bases, and 10 bases lay outside the gene matches.